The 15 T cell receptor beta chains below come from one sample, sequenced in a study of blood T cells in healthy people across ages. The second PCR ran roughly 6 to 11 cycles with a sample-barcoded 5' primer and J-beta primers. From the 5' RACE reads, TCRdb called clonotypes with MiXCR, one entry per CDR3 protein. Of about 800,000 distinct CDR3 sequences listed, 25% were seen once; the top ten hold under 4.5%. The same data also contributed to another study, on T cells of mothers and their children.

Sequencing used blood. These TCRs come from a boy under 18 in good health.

Written as DNA, the CDR3 is TGCGCCAGCAGCCAAGAGGGGCTACCCAATGAGCAGTTCTTC. It codes for CASSQEGLPNEQFF. The genes are TRBV4-3 and TRBJ2-1; D perhaps matches TRBD1 (5 bases). The CDR3 is 14 residues long. Looked up from germline, CDR1 is LGHNA and CDR2 is YSLEER. Trimming left V 0 bases short and J 6 bases short, with 9 bases between.

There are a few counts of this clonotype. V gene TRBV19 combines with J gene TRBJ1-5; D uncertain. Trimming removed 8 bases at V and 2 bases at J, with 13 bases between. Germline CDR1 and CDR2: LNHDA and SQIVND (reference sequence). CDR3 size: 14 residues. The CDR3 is CASSRVSGNQPQHF. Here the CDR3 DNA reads TGTGCCAGTTCAAGGGTCTCGGGCAATCAGCCCCAGCATTTT. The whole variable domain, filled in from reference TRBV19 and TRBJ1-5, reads DGGITQSPKYLFRKEGQNVTLSCEQNLNHDAMYWYRQDPGQGLRLIYYSQIVNDFQKGDIAEGYSVSREKKESFPLTVTSAQKNPTAFYLCASSRVSGNQPQHFGDGTRLSIL.

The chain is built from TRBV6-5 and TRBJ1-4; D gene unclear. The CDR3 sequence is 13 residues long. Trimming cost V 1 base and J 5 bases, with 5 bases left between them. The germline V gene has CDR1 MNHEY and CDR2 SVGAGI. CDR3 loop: CASSYFLNEKLFF. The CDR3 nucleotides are TGTGCCAGCAGTTACTTTCTGAATGAAAAACTGTTTTTT.

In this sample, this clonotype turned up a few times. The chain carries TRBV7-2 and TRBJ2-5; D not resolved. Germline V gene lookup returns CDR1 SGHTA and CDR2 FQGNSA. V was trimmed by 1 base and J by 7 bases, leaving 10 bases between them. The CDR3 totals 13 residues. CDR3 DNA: TGTGCCAGCAGCTTAGACCCTCAGGCGACCCAGTACTTC. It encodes CASSLDPQATQYF.

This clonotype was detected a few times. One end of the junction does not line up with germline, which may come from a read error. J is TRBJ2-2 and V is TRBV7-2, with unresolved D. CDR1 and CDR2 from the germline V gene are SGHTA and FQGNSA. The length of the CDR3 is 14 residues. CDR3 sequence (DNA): TGTGCCAACAGCCTCGACGGGAACACCGGGGAGCTGTTTTTT. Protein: CANSLDGNTGELFF.

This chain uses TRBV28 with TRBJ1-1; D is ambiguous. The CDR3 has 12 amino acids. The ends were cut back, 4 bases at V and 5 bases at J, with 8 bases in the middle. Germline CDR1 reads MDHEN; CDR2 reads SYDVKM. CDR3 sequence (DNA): TGTGCCAGCAGTTCCCTGGGAACTGAAGCTTTCTTT. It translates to CASSSLGTEAFF.

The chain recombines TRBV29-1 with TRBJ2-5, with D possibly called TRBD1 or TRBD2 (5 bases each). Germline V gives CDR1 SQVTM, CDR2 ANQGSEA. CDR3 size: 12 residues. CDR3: CSSGTTQETQYF. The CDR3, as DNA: TGCAGTTCAGGGACGACCCAAGAGACCCAGTACTTC.

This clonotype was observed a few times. The CDR3 is CSARSVESLYNEQFF. The CDR3 DNA follows: TGCAGTGCTAGATCAGTCGAGAGTCTCTACAATGAGCAGTTCTTC. The chain couples TRBV20-1 to TRBJ2-1; D ambiguous. This CDR3 has 15 amino acids. Between the trimmed V and J ends, which lost 2 bases and 3 bases, there was a span of 14 bases. Per germline, CDR1 DFQATT and CDR2 SNEGSKA (reference sequence).

The CDR3 region has the DNA TGTGCCAGCAGTTTGGGGACAGGGGGGAACGACGAGCAGTACTTC. It is translated as CASSLGTGGNDEQYF. V is TRBV12-3 or TRBV12-4 and J is TRBJ2-7, with TRBD1 matching over 11 bases. CDR3 size: 15 residues. J gave up 5 bases and V 3 bases, and 6 bases lay outside the gene matches.

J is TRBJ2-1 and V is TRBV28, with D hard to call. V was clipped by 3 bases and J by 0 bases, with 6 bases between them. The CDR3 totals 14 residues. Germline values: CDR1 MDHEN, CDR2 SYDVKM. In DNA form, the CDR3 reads TGTGCCAGCAGTTTTAAGCACTCCTACAATGAGCAGTTCTTC. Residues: CASSFKHSYNEQFF. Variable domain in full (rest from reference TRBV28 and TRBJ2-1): DVKVTQSSRYLVKRTGEKVFLECVQDMDHENMFWYRQDPGLGLRLIYFSYDVKMKEKGDIPEGYSVSREKKERFSLILESASTNQTSMYLCASSFKHSYNEQFFGPGTRLTVL.

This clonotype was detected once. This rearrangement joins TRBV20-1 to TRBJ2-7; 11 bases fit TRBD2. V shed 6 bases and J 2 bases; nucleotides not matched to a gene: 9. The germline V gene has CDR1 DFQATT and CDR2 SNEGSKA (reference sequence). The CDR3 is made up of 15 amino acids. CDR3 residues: CSAPVSGGAPYEQYF. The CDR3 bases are TGCAGTGCACCAGTTAGCGGGGGGGCACCCTACGAGCAGTACTTC.

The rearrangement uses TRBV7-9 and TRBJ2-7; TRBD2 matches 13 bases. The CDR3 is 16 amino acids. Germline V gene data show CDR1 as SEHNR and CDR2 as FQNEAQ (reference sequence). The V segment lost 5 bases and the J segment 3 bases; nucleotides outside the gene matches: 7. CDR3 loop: CASSPVGLAGIYEQYF. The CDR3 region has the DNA TGTGCCAGCAGCCCAGTGGGACTAGCGGGAATCTACGAGCAGTACTTC.

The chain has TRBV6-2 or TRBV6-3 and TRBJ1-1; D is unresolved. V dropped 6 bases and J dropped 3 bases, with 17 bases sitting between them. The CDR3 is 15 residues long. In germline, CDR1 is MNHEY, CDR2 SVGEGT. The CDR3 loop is CASRTFNIGDTEAFF. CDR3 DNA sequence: TGTGCCAGCAGGACCTTCAACATTGGGGACACTGAAGCTTTCTTT.

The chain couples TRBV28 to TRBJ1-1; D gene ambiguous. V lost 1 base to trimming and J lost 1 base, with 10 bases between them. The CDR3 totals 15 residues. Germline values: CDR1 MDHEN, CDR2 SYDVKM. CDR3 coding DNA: TGTGCCAGCAGTTTATTAGTCAGCAAGAACACTGAAGCTTTCTTT. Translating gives CASSLLVSKNTEAFF.

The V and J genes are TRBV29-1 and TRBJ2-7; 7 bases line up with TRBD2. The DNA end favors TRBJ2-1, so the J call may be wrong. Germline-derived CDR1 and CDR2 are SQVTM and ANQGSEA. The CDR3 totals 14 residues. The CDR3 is CSVDSRAGMNEQFF. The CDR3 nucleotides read TGCAGCGTTGATAGCCGAGCGGGAATGAATGAGCAGTTCTTC.